The 20 T cell receptor beta chains given below trace back to one sample, sequenced in a study of OX40 agonist ivuxolimab in advanced cancers. Clones were sequenced by immunoSEQ multiplex PCR, and TCRdb holds only the in-frame ones, with some missing. The table has 25,000 to 35,000 clones, around four fifths seen once. Here the sequenced sample was CD4+ or CD8+ T cells sorted from blood, taken in a trial of the OX40 agonist ivuxolimab. All receptors derive from an adult with an advanced solid tumor such as melanoma, head and neck, liver or kidney cancer.

The V and J genes are TRBV19 and TRBJ1-1; perhaps TRBD1 as D (5 bases). Trimming took 3 bases from V and 8 from J, leaving 16 bases between them. The germline gives CDR1 LNHDA, CDR2 SQIVND (reference sequence). The CDR3 totals 14 residues. CDR3 coding DNA: TGTGCCAGTAGTATGGTTGGGGGTCCCTCGGAAGCTTTCTTT. Protein sequence: CASSMVGGPSEAFF.

The genes are TRBV28 and TRBJ2-3; 14 bases fit TRBD2. The trim removed 7 bases at V and 6 bases at J, leaving 6 bases unmatched. There are 15 residues in the CDR3. CDR1 and CDR2 (germline): MDHEN, SYDVKM. The CDR3 loop reads CASTWTSGGLDTQYF. CDR3 nucleotide sequence: TGTGCCAGCACCTGGACTAGCGGGGGGCTGGATACGCAGTATTTT.

The chain is built from TRBV6-5 and TRBJ1-2, with D perhaps matching TRBD1 (6 bases). The CDR3 runs to 15 residues. Germline V gives CDR1 MNHEY, CDR2 SVGAGI. V dropped 3 bases and J dropped 3 bases, with 14 bases sitting between them. The CDR3 region is CASSYGQSTDYGYTF. CDR3 sequence (DNA): TGTGCCAGCAGTTATGGACAGTCCACGGACTATGGCTACACCTTC.

The chain couples TRBV7-6 to TRBJ2-1, with D tentatively TRBD2 (6 bases). The CDR3 contains 14 residues. V was shortened by 4 bases and J by 7 bases, with 14 bases between the two germline ends. Germline V gene sequence: CDR1 SGHVS, CDR2 FNYEAQ. CDR3 nucleotides: TGTGCCAGCAGCTCGTCGGACCGGGAGAATGAGCAGTTCTTC. It translates to CASSSSDRENEQFF. The whole variable domain, remainder taken from reference TRBV7-6 and TRBJ2-1, is GAGVSQSPRYKVTKRGQDVALRCDPISGHVSLYWYRQALGQGPEFLTYFNYEAQQDKSGLPNDRFSAERPEGSISTLTIQRTEQRDSAMYRCASSSSDRENEQFFGPGTRLTVL.

CDR3: CASSQERGPTDTQYF. The CDR3 DNA reads TGTGCCAGCAGCCAAGAAAGGGGCCCAACAGATACGCAGTATTTT. The chain is built from TRBV14 and TRBJ2-3, with D possibly being TRBD1 (5 bases). The CDR3 has 15 residues. V lost 0 bases and J lost 3, with 10 bases in between. The germline V gene encodes CDR1 SGHDN and CDR2 FVKESK.

V and J are TRBV9 and TRBJ2-3; 9 positions match TRBD1. CDR1 is SGDLS, CDR2 YYNGEE, per germline. This CDR3 is 15 amino acids long. J was trimmed by 3 bases and V by 4 bases; bases with no gene match: 6. DNA of the CDR3: TGTGCCAGCAGCCTAGACAGGGGGATGACAGATACGCAGTATTTT. It yields the protein CASSLDRGMTDTQYF.

This clone appeared once. The gene calls are TRBV2 and TRBJ2-4; unclear D gene. The length of the CDR3 is 14 residues. The germline V gene has CDR1 SNHLY and CDR2 FYNNEI. The ends were cut back, 1 base at V and 3 bases at J, with 7 bases in the middle. CDR3 coding DNA: TGTGCCAGCAGTGAAGGGCTTTTCAAAAACATTCAGTACTTC. Protein product: CASSEGLFKNIQYF.

J is TRBJ2-5 and V is TRBV7-2; 11 positions match TRBD1. Germline CDR1 is SGHTA and CDR2 is FQGNSA. The length of the CDR3 is 17 residues. Unmatched junction bases numbered 7, after V lost 1 base and J lost 3 bases. The CDR3 spells CASSLGIRDRGEETQYF. As DNA, the CDR3 is TGTGCCAGCAGCTTAGGTATCCGGGACAGGGGGGAAGAGACCCAGTACTTC.

The chain is built from TRBV2 and TRBJ1-5; no clear D. CDR1 is SNHLY and CDR2 is FYNNEI in the germline V gene. Trimming removed 3 bases from V and 11 bases from J, with 20 bases in between. CDR3 length: 15 amino acids. The CDR3 spells CASSDVQRPGWSQHF. The CDR3 DNA sequence: TGTGCCAGCAGTGATGTTCAGCGCCCGGGGTGGTCCCAGCATTTT. The full variable domain, in which reference TRBV2 and TRBJ1-5 provide the parts outside the CDR3, is EPEVTQTPSHQVTQMGQEVILRCVPISNHLYFYWYRQILGQKVEFLVSFYNNEISEKSEIFDDQFSVERPDGSNFTLKIRSTKLEDSAMYFCASSDVQRPGWSQHFGDGTRLSIL.

The chain has TRBV6-5 and TRBJ2-3; D is perhaps TRBD1 (6 bases). The CDR3 loop spans 12 amino acids. Deletions cut 11 bases from V and 5 bases from J, with 14 bases between. Germline CDR1 is MNHEY and CDR2 is SVGAGI. CDR3 DNA: TGTGCCGTGAGGGGGATAGGAGATACGCAGTATTTT. Residues: CAVRGIGDTQYF.

CDR3 nucleotides: TGTGCCAGCAGCGTAGCCAGCGGGAGTTTGGTCACAGATACGCAGTATTTT. Residues: CASSVASGSLVTDTQYF. This chain links TRBV9 with TRBJ2-3; 8 bases line up with TRBD2. The ends lost 0 bases at V and 2 bases at J; junction bases unmatched: 8. The germline V gene encodes CDR1 SGDLS and CDR2 YYNGEE. The CDR3 spans 17 residues.

This clone was counted a few times. J is TRBJ1-1 and V is TRBV4-1; D ambiguous. This CDR3 region has 17 residues. The V and J ends lost 0 bases and 4 bases respectively, with 18 bases between them. Germline V gene data show CDR1 as MGHRA and CDR2 as YSYEKL. The CDR3 loop reads CASSQEGGSPATTEAFF. CDR3 DNA: TGCGCCAGCAGCCAAGAAGGAGGGAGCCCGGCGACCACTGAAGCTTTCTTT.

The chain has TRBV4-1 and TRBJ2-5; D unresolved. Germline lookup yields CDR1 MGHRA and CDR2 YSYEKL. Trimming shortened V by 1 base and J by 4 bases, and 13 bases separated the two germline ends. This CDR3 is built from 15 residues. The CDR3 spells CASSQVGSEGETQYF. The CDR3 DNA is TGCGCCAGCAGCCAAGTAGGTTCAGAAGGAGAGACCCAGTACTTC.

This chain uses TRBV9 with TRBJ1-6; D is perhaps TRBD1 (5 bases). V was pared by 4 bases and J by 0 bases, with 11 bases between. CDR1 and CDR2 from the germline V gene are SGDLS and YYNGEE. This CDR3 is built from 16 residues. The CDR3 DNA reads TGTGCCAGCAGCCCCGGGGCTAACTCCTATAATTCACCCCTCCACTTT. It encodes CASSPGANSYNSPLHF.

The chain is built from TRBV6-5 and TRBJ1-2, with D possibly being TRBD1 (6 bases). This CDR3 is built from 15 residues. Germline CDR1 MNHEY, CDR2 SVGAGI. Trimming pared 5 bases from V and 0 bases from J, leaving 13 bases between. The DNA of the CDR3 is TGTGCCAGCAGTGGCTGGGACAAGTCTAACTATGGCTACACCTTC. Its protein is CASSGWDKSNYGYTF.

The chain has TRBV7-9 and TRBJ2-5; TRBD2 matches at 7 bases. Germline trimming cut 5 bases from V and 0 bases from J; bases unmatched to any gene: 9. CDR3 length: 16 amino acids. Germline CDR1 reads SEHNR; CDR2 reads FQNEAQ (reference sequence). The CDR3 loop is CASSAGTTLYQETQYF. In nucleotides, the CDR3 is TGTGCCAGCAGCGCTGGGACTACCTTGTACCAAGAGACCCAGTACTTC.

This chain uses TRBV6-5 with TRBJ2-2; the D gene could be TRBD1 or TRBD2 (5 bases each). V was clipped by 0 bases and J by 8 bases, with 13 bases between them. The CDR3 is made up of 15 amino acids. Per the germline V gene, CDR1 is MNHEY and CDR2 is SVGAGI. CDR3 sequence reads: CASSYSSWGTGELFF. The CDR3 coding sequence is TGTGCCAGCAGTTACTCTAGCTGGGGGACGGGGGAGCTGTTTTTT.

This clone came up once. The rearrangement links TRBV7-6 to TRBJ2-5; D may be TRBD2 (5 bases). Germline V gives CDR1 SGHVS, CDR2 FNYEAQ. The ends were cut back, 1 base at V and 5 bases at J, with 8 bases in the middle. This CDR3 has 13 residues. The CDR3 sequence is CASSLDWEETQYF. The CDR3 nucleotides read TGTGCCAGCAGCTTAGATTGGGAGGAGACCCAGTACTTC.

By share of the sample, this clone is medium-sized. The sample has other DNA sequences that encode this CDR3 too. The chain has TRBV2 and TRBJ1-5; no clear D. CDR1 and CDR2 (germline): SNHLY, FYNNEI. Trimming removed 4 bases from V and 4 bases from J, with 5 bases in between. This CDR3 comprises 12 residues. Written as DNA, the CDR3 is TGTGCCAGCAGTGCGGGGAATCAGCCCCAGCATTTT. Translation: CASSAGNQPQHF.

This chain uses TRBV29-1 with TRBJ2-7; the match to TRBD2 covers 7 bases. CDR1 is SQVTM and CDR2 is ANQGSEA in the germline V gene. Trimming cost V 3 bases and J 3 bases; bases outside gene matches: 5. The CDR3 covers 13 residues. The DNA of the CDR3 is TGCAGCGTTGAGACTAGCTACGACTACGAGCAGTACTTC. It yields the protein CSVETSYDYEQYF.